The clone carrying this TCR beta chain occurred many times. The antigen is not known. V was clipped by 3 bases and J by 1 base, with 5 bases between them. The CDR3 is 13 residues long. Germline lookup yields CDR1 SNHLY and CDR2 FYNNEI. The sample is drawn from a study of T cells in Graves' hyperthyroidism and ophthalmopathy. Regions amplified from RNA transcripts were the TCR beta CDR3 regions. The TCR CDR3 was amplified in a first-round RT-PCR using the HTBI primer set. Each CDR3 protein gets one entry after TCRdb re-called the multiplex PCR reads with MiXCR. This table holds 500,000 to 600,000 distinct CDR3 sequences, approximately 15% found once. Study-level results: It was a median approximately 7.1 months before onset that the model predicted ophthalmopathy. Most clonotypes expanded in the thyroid (above 0.001) were also present in blood.

The authors deemed Graves' hyperthyroidism stable absent ophthalmopathy progression within 18 months. On the basis of clinical symptoms, serum thyroxine and TRAb, thyroid ultrasound and orbital computed tomography, diagnoses were made. The sequencing input was blood. The origin of this receptor is a woman aged 18-29 years with Graves' hyperthyroidism. V and J are TRBV2 and TRBJ2-3; D remains unclear. This chain's CDR3 is CASSDGGTDTQYF. In nucleotides, the CDR3 is TGTGCCAGCAGTGACGGCGGCACAGATACGCAGTATTTT.